This T cell receptor beta chain came from a study of post-analysis software for immune sequencing data. This clonotype has a handful of counts. The antigen is not known. Findings and limits, study-wide: Relative to controls, patients had a handful of TRBV segments at higher frequency, with TRBV5-6, TRBV5-1 and TRBV20-1 among these.

The CDR3 runs 16 residues. The germline CDR1 and CDR2 sequences are LGHNA and YSLEER. V shed 1 base and J 5 bases; nucleotides not matched to a gene: 8. The authors incorporated unique molecular identifiers into the TCR beta cDNA libraries. With roughly 1 to 11 million T cells as the source, approximately 450,000 cDNA molecules resulted. In TCRdb, the PCR reads were re-called with MiXCR into one record per CDR3 protein. The table records about 460,000 distinct CDR3 sequences, over 35% of them present only once. This receptor was taken from a girl aged 5-17 years with multiple sclerosis. Sequencing used blood. The gene calls are TRBV4-3 and TRBJ2-5; TRBD2 matches at 9 bases. The CDR3 region is CASSQGPSGIKETQYF. Here the CDR3 DNA reads TGCGCCAGCAGCCAAGGTCCTAGCGGGATTAAGGAGACCCAGTACTTC.